This T cell receptor (beta chain) was documented in a study of shared clonotypes between healthy human individuals. Across the whole study: Three plates each covered CD4 naive and memory; CD8 naive two, CD8 memory one.

Germline V gene sequence: CDR1 SGHNT, CDR2 YYREEE (reference sequence). The CDR3 has 15 amino acids. V was clipped by 5 bases and J by 0 bases, with 14 bases between them. Study outcomes and limitations: In having few donors, the study represented limited genetic and exposure-history diversity.

Donors had no recently reported acute infections or vaccinations and were HIV-negative. All of the donors resided in Nashville, Tennessee, and each was a Caucasian adult. Regarding this clone: Antigen: not known.

Sequencing used immunoSEQ multiplex PCR; TCRdb keeps in-frame clones, though not all of them. The top ten clones hold approximately 1.5% of a sample with about 980,000 clones, around three quarters of them seen once. The chain combines TRBV5-4 with TRBJ1-1; D is ambiguous. The sample consisted of memory CD4+ T cells sorted from blood. Subset noted: CD45RA-negative fraction. This sequence was found in a young man in good health. CDR3 residues: CASSTPGELNTEAFF. CDR3 DNA: TGTGCCAGCAGTACACCCGGGGAATTGAACACTGAAGCTTTCTTT.